This T cell receptor beta chain emerged from a study of vaccination and CD4 T cells after COVID-19. As for the study in general: Six male and four female convalescents took part, two of them Hispanic. For post-vaccine samples, collection took place a median approximately 72 days after dose two, ranging from 14 to 241. Spike peptides, overlapping and drawn from SARS-CoV-2, HCoV-NL63, HCoV-OC43 and HCoV-229E, were used to stimulate cells.

Treatment defined: approximately 11-day PBMC culture with coronavirus spike peptide pools or control peptides (ViraFEST assay). Investigators obtained the unexposed donor's CD4+ T cells before the COVID-19 pandemic (2011-2018). The researchers probed unexposed-donor CD4+ T cells with SARS-CoV-2 S/N and four cold-coronavirus spikes, cells permitting. Cultured CD4+ T-cell DNA underwent Oncomine TCR Beta short-read sequencing. MiXCR was run by TCRdb on the PCR reads, yielding one entry per CDR3 protein. In the table there are several thousand distinct CDR3 sequences, 47% of which are singletons. For this clonotype: Antigen unknown. An end of the junction does not agree with germline; a read error may underlie this.

Material for sequencing was CD4+ T cells from blood, cultured in vitro. This TCR was sampled from a human donor in good health.

The CDR3 loop reads CTSSPRPGQGNTEAFF. DNA for the CDR3: TGTACCAGCAGCCCAAGACCTGGACAGGGCAACACTGAAGCTTTCTTT. The chain links TRBV5-4 to TRBJ1-1; TRBD1 matches at 8 bases. Germline V gene lookup returns CDR1 SGHNT and CDR2 YYREEE (reference sequence). The CDR3 runs 16 residues.